The 5 T cell receptor beta chains below all came from one sample that was sequenced in a study of blood T cell repertoires in COVID-19. Libraries were prepared by immunoSEQ multiplex PCR; TCRdb keeps only in-frame clonotypes and omits some of them. The repertoire holds about 78,000 clones, with about 90% as singletons. Input material: peripheral blood. The receptors shown here come from a woman aged 45 to 65 in a cohort sampled during active COVID-19.

This clone appeared a few times. V gene TRBV6-5 combines with J gene TRBJ1-5; the match to TRBD1 covers 8 bases. The CDR3 loop spans 14 amino acids. V was pared by 10 bases and J by 8 bases, with 13 bases of the junction left unmatched. The germline V gene encodes CDR1 MNHEY and CDR2 SVGAGI. This chain's CDR3 is CATSKTGDREPQHF. The CDR3 DNA reads TGTGCCACGTCCAAGACAGGGGATAGAGAGCCCCAGCATTTT.

This chain links TRBV7-2 with TRBJ2-1; 11 bases map to TRBD2. From germline, CDR1 is SGHTA and CDR2 FQGNSA. The CDR3 has 17 amino acids. V lost 1 base to trimming and J lost 5 bases; unmatched junction nucleotides: 7. CDR3 region: CASSLGQGTSGNNEQFF. In DNA form, the CDR3 reads TGTGCCAGCAGCTTAGGCCAGGGGACTAGCGGAAACAATGAGCAGTTCTTC.

The chain links TRBV4-2 to TRBJ1-2; 8 bases align to TRBD1. V gave up 0 bases and J gave up 2 bases; unmatched junction bases: 2. CDR1 and CDR2 (germline): LGHNA, YNFKEQ. The CDR3 totals 15 residues. CDR3 loop: CASSQDRTGNYGYTF. DNA of the CDR3: TGTGCCAGCAGCCAAGATCGGACAGGGAACTATGGCTACACCTTC.

The rearrangement uses TRBV6-5 and TRBJ1-2, with 8 bases fitting TRBD1. CDR1 and CDR2 from the germline V gene are MNHEY and SVGAGI. Losses at the gene ends were 6 bases for V and 2 bases for J; bases not matched to a gene: 8. This CDR3 contains 15 residues. CDR3: CASSLQGVDNYGYTF. The CDR3 DNA sequence: TGTGCCAGCAGCTTACAGGGGGTAGACAACTATGGCTACACCTTC.

The chain employs TRBV6-5 and TRBJ1-2, with D possibly matching TRBD1 (6 bases). V gave up 4 bases and J gave up 7 bases, with 13 bases separating them. Germline loops: CDR1 MNHEY, CDR2 SVGAGI. The CDR3 runs to 13 residues. The CDR3 spells CASSSAGDSGYTF. The CDR3 nucleotides read TGTGCCAGCAGTTCGGCAGGGGATAGTGGCTACACCTTC.